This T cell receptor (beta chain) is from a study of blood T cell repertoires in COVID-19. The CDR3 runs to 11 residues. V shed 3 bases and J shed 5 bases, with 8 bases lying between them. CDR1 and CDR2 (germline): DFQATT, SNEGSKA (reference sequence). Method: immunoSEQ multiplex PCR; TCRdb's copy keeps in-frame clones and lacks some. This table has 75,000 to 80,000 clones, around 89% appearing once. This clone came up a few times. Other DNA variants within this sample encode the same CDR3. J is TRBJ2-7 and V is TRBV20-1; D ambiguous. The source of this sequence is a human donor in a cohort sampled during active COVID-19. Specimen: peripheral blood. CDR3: CSARSGHEQYF. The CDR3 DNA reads TGCAGTGCTAGGTCTGGGCACGAGCAGTACTTC.